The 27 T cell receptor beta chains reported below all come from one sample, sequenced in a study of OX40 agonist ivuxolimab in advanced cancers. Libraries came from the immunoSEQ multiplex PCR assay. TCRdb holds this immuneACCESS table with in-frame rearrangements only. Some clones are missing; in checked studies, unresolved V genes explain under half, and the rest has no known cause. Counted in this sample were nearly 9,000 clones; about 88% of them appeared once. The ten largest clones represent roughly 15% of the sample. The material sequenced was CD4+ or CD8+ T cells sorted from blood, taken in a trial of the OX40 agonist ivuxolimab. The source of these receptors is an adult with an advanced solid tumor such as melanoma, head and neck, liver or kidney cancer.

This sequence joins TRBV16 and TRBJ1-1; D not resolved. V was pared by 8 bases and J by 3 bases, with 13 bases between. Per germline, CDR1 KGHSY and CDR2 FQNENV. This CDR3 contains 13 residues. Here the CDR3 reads CASGRGLYTEAFF. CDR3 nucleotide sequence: TGTGCCAGCGGCCGGGGATTGTACACTGAAGCTTTCTTT.

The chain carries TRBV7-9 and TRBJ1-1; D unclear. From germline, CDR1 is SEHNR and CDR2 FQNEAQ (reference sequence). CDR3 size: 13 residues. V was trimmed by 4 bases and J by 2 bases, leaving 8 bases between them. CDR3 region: CASSSTGNTEAFF. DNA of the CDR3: TGTGCCAGCAGCTCGACCGGTAACACTGAAGCTTTCTTT.

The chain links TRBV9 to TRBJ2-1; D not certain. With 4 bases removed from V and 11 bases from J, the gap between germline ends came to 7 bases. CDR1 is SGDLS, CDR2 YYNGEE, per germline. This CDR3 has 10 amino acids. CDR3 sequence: CASSPHKQFF. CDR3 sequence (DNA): TGTGCCAGCAGCCCACACAAGCAGTTCTTC.

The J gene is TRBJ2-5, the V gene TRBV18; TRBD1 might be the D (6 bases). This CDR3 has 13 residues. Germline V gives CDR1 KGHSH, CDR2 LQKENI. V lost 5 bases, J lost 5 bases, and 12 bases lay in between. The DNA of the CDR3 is TGTGCCAGCTCAGACAGGAGGACGGAGACCCAGTACTTC. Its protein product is CASSDRRTETQYF.

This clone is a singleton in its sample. The CDR3 reads CASSLRGRGRGYTF. The DNA for the CDR3 is TGTGCCAGCAGTTTAAGAGGCAGGGGGCGAGGCTACACCTTC. The V and J genes are TRBV27 and TRBJ1-2; TRBD1 aligns across 8 bases. V dropped 2 bases and J dropped 8; count of bases not matched to a gene: 7. The CDR3 totals 14 residues. In germline, CDR1 is MNHEY, CDR2 SMNVEV (reference sequence).

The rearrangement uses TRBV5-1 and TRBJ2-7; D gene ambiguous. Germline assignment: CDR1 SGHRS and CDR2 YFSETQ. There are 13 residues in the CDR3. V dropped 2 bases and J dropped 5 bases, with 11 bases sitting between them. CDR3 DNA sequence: TGCGCCAGCAGCTTAAGGGTCTTGGACGAGCAGTACTTC. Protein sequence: CASSLRVLDEQYF.

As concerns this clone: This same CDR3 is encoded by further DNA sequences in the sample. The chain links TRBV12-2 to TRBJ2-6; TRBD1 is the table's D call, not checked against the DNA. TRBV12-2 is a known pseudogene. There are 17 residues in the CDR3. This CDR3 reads CASRVQTTQSRANVLTF. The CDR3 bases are TGTGCAAGCCGCGTCCAAACCACACAAAGTCGGGCCAACGTCCTGACTTTC.

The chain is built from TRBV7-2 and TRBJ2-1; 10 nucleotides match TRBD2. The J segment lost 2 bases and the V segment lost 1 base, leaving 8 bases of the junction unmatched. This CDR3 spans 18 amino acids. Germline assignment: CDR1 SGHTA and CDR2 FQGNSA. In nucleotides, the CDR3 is TGTGCCAGCAGCTTAGTGGTCGGTAGCGGGGGGCCCTACAATGAGCAGTTCTTC. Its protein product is CASSLVVGSGGPYNEQFF.

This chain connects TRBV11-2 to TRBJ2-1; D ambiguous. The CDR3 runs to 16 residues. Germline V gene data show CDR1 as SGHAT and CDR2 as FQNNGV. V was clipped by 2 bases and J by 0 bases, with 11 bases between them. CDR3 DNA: TGTGCCAGCAGCTTATGGGCGGATAGCTCCTACAATGAGCAGTTCTTC. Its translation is CASSLWADSSYNEQFF.

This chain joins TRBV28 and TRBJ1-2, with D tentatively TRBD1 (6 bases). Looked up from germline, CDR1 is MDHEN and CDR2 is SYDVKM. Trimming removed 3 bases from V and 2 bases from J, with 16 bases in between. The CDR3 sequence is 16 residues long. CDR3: CASSLPPDSPNYGYTF. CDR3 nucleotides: TGTGCCAGCAGTTTGCCCCCGGACAGCCCAAACTATGGCTACACCTTC.

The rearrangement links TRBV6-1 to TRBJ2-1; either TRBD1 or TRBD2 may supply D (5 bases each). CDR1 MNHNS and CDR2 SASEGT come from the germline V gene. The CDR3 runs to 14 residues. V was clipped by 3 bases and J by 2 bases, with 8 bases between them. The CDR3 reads CASSDRGAYNEQFF. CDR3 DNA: TGTGCCAGCAGTGACAGAGGGGCCTACAATGAGCAGTTCTTC.

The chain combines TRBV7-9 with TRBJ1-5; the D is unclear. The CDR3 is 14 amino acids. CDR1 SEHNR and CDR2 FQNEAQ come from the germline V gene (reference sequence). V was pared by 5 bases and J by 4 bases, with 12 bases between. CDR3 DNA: TGTGCCAGCAGCCCCAACATGGGTAATCAGCCCCAGCATTTT. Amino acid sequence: CASSPNMGNQPQHF.

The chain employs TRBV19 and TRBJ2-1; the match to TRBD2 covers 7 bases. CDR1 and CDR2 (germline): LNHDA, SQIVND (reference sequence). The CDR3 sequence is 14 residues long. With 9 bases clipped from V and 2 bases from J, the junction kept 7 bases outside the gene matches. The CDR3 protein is CASQAAGAYNEQFF. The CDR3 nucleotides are TGTGCCAGCCAAGCCGCGGGAGCCTACAATGAGCAGTTCTTC.

The DNA of the CDR3 is TGTGCCTGGAGTGTAATCTTGGGTGAAGGCTACACCTTC. Amino acid sequence: CAWSVILGEGYTF. The chain uses TRBV30 and TRBJ1-2, with D uncertain. The CDR3 is made up of 13 amino acids. Germline CDR1 and CDR2: GTSNPN and SVGIG (reference sequence). V dropped 0 bases and J dropped 8 bases, with 13 bases sitting between them.

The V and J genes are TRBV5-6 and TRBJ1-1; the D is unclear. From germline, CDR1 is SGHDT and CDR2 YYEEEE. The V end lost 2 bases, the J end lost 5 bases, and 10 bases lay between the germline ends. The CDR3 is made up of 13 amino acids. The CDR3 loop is CASSLAVLTEAFF. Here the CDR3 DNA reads TGTGCCAGCAGCTTAGCGGTTTTGACTGAAGCTTTCTTT.

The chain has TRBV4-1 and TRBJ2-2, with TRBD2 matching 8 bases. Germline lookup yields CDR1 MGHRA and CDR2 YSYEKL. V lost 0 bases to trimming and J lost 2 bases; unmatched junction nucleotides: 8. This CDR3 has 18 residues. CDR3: CASSQEPFAGGNTGELFF. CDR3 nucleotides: TGCGCCAGCAGCCAAGAACCCTTTGCGGGGGGCAACACCGGGGAGCTGTTTTTT.

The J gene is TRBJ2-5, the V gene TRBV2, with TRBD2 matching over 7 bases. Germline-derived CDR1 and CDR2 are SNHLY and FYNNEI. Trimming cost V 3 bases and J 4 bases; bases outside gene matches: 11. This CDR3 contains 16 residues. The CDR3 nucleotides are TGTGCCAGCAGTGACGGCTGGGTGGCTAGCGGAGAGACCCAGTACTTC. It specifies CASSDGWVASGETQYF.

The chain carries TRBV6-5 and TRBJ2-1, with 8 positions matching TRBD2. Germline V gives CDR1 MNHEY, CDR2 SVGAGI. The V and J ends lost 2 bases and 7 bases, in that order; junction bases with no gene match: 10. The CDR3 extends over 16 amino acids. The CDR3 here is CASSYRAGGTTNEQFF. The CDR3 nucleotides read TGTGCCAGCAGTTACAGGGCGGGGGGAACTACGAATGAGCAGTTCTTC.

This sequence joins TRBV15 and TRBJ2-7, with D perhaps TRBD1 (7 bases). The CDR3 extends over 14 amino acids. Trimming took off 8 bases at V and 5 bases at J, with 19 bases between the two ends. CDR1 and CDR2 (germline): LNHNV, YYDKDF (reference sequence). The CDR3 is CATSGGGEGNEQYF. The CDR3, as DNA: TGTGCCACCTCCGGAGGGGGCGAAGGGAACGAGCAGTACTTC. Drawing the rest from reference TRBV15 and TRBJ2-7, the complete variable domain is DAMVIQNPRYQVTQFGKPVTLSCSQTLNHNVMYWYQQKSSQAPKLLFHYYDKDFNNEADTPDNFQSRRPNTSFCFLDIRSPGLGDTAMYLCATSGGGEGNEQYFGPGTRLTVT.

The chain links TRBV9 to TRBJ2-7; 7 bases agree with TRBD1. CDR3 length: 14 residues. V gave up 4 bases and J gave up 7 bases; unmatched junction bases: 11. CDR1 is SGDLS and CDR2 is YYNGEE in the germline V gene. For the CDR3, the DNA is TGTGCCAGCAGCACGTCGACAGGGATGGAAGAGCAGTACTTC. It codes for CASSTSTGMEEQYF.

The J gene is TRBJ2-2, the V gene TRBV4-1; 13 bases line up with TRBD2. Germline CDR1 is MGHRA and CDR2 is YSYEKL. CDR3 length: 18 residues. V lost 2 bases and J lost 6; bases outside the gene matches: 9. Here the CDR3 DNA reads TGCGCCAGCAGCCAACCGATAAGGACTAGCGGGAGTTCCGGGGAGCTGTTTTTT. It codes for CASSQPIRTSGSSGELFF.

CDR3 coding DNA: TGTGCCAGCAGCGTAGGCGACAGCCTGATTTCCTATGGCTACACCTTC. As protein: CASSVGDSLISYGYTF. The chain combines TRBV9 with TRBJ1-2; possible D gene TRBD1, 5 bases. The V end lost 0 bases, the J end lost 4 bases, and 16 bases lay between the germline ends. Germline V lookup: CDR1 SGDLS, CDR2 YYNGEE. The CDR3 runs to 16 residues.

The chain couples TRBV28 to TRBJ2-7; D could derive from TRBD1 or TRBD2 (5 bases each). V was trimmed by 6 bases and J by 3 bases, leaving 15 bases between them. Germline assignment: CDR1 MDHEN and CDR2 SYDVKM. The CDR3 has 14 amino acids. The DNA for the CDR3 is TGTGCCAGCAGCCCACCGGGGCAGAACTACGAGCAGTACTTC. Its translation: CASSPPGQNYEQYF.

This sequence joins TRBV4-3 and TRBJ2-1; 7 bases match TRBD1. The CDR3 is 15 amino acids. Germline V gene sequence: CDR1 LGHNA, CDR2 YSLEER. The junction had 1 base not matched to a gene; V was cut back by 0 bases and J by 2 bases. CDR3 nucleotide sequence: TGCGCCAGCAGCCAAGATCAGGGGGCCTACAATGAGCAGTTCTTC. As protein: CASSQDQGAYNEQFF.

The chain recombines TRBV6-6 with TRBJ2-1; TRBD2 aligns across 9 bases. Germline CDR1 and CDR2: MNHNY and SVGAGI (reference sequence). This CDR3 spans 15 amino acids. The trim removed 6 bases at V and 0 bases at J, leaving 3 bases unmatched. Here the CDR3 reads CASRISGSSYNEQFF. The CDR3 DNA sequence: TGTGCCAGCAGAATTAGCGGGAGCTCCTACAATGAGCAGTTCTTC.

The CDR3 nucleotides are TGCGCCAGCAGCTTCGCCCTAGCGGGGCCGTCCTCCTACAATGAGCAGTTCTTC. Its protein product is CASSFALAGPSSYNEQFF. The gene calls are TRBV5-1 and TRBJ2-1; 9 bases match TRBD2. Germline assignment: CDR1 SGHRS and CDR2 YFSETQ. V shed 2 bases and J 0 bases; nucleotides not matched to a gene: 9. The CDR3 runs to 18 residues.

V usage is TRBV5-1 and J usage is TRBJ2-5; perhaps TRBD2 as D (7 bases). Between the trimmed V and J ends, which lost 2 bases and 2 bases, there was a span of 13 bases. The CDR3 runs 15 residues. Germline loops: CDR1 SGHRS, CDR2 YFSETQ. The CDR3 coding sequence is TGCGCCAGCAGCTTTGGGGGGGCGTATCAAGAGACCCAGTACTTC. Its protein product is CASSFGGAYQETQYF.